Here is one T cell receptor (beta chain) with its context. In terms of age and location, participants ranged from roughly 18 to 95 years and lived in about 25 US areas. Assignment of participants to cohorts was predicated upon participant-reported clinical history. CDR1 is SEHNR, CDR2 FQNEAQ, per germline (reference sequence). The V and J ends lost 5 bases and 4 bases, in that order; junction bases with no gene match: 11. CDR3 length: 16 amino acids. The data were produced by immunoSEQ multiplex PCR, yet TCRdb's version contains in-frame clones alone and is incomplete. The top ten hold around 1.2% of the sample, which has about 170,000 clones, about 88% seen once. This specimen comes from a study of blood T cell repertoires in COVID-19. Study background: There were acute and convalescent COVID-19 samples, and they came from the United States, Italy and Spain. T cells, B-cell-depleted T cells, or PBMCs provided the cDNA or gDNA that served as material.

The rearrangement joins TRBV7-9 to TRBJ1-1; TRBD1 matches at 9 bases. This TCR was sampled from a human donor with acute COVID-19. The donor label of this sample is uncertain. Sequenced: PBMCs or T cells enriched from blood (not recorded which). DNA for the CDR3: TGTGCCAGCAGCATCAACAGGGGGCTGCTGGGCACTGAAGCTTTCTTT. Its translation is CASSINRGLLGTEAFF.